This T cell receptor (beta chain) was documented in a study of response to subunit inactivated influenza vaccine. The CDR3 extends over 14 amino acids. Trimming took off 6 bases at V and 7 bases at J, with 18 bases between the two ends. The germline V gene encodes CDR1 LNHDA and CDR2 SQIVND (reference sequence). In TCRdb, the RT-PCR reads were re-called with MiXCR into one record per CDR3 protein. This sample has hundreds of thousands of distinct CDR3 sequences, with around 11% found just once. These data also featured in a second study, about T cells expressing NK-cell markers. From that paper: Template switching by 5'RACE with UMIs generated the TCR beta cDNA.

V and J are TRBV19 and TRBJ1-1; maybe TRBD1 (5 bases). The sample in question was PBMCs from blood, obtained on the day of vaccination. The TCR originated in a man aged 50 to 60 who received an inactivated influenza vaccine. The CDR3 protein is CASSPGTAGFEAFF. DNA for the CDR3: TGTGCCAGTAGCCCCGGGACCGCCGGTTTTGAAGCTTTCTTT. Full variable domain (rest looked up from reference TRBV19 and TRBJ1-1): DGGITQSPKYLFRKEGQNVTLSCEQNLNHDAMYWYRQDPGQGLRLIYYSQIVNDFQKGDIAEGYSVSREKKESFPLTVTSAQKNPTAFYLCASSPGTAGFEAFFGQGTRLTVV.